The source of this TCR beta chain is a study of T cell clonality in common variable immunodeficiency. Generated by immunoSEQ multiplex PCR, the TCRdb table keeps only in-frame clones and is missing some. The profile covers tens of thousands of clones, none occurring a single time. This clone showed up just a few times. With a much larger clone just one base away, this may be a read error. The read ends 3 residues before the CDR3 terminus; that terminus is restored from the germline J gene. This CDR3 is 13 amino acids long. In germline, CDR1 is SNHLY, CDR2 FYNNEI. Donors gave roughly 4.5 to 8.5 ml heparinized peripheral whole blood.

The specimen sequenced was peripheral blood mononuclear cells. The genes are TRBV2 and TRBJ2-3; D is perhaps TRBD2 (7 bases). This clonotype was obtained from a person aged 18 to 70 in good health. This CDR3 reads CASVRGAGQPQYF. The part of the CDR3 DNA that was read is TGTGCCAGCGTCCGGGGGGCGGGTCAGCCG.